The 27 T cell receptor beta chains presented below share a single source sample, sequenced in a study of radiotherapy plus CTLA-4 blockade in lung cancer. The method was immunoSEQ multiplex PCR; TCRdb's version includes in-frame clones alone and lacks a portion of them. The sample consists of about 31,000 clones, 60% to 80% of them appearing once. This specimen consisted of peripheral blood, obtained from a patient treated with radiotherapy plus ipilimumab. These receptors were collected from a human donor with non-small cell lung cancer whose response to radiotherapy plus ipilimumab could not be evaluated.

The gene calls are TRBV19 and TRBJ1-2, with TRBD1 as a possible D gene (5 bases). Germline V lookup: CDR1 LNHDA, CDR2 SQIVND (reference sequence). The V and J ends lost 6 bases and 2 bases respectively, with 10 bases between them. The CDR3 sequence is 13 residues long. The CDR3 protein is CASRSGSNYGYTF. The CDR3 DNA sequence: TGTGCCAGTAGGTCAGGGTCCAACTATGGCTACACCTTC.

CDR3 residues: CASSKSGTSGRGNNEQFF. DNA of the CDR3: TGTGCCAGCAGCAAATCCGGGACTAGCGGGAGAGGCAACAATGAGCAGTTCTTC. The chain joins TRBV21-1 to TRBJ2-1; the table's TRBD2 call for D was not verified on the DNA. TRBV21-1 counts as a pseudogene. The CDR3 length is 18 residues.

As for this clone: Other DNA sequences in this specimen translate into the identical CDR3. This rearrangement joins TRBV19 to TRBJ2-2; D unclear. CDR3 length: 12 residues. CDR1 and CDR2 (germline): LNHDA, SQIVND (reference sequence). Trimming pared 3 bases from V and 7 bases from J, leaving 6 bases between. DNA for the CDR3: TGTGCCAGTAGTATTTACAACGGGGAGCTGTTTTTT. Translation gives CASSIYNGELFF.

This chain joins TRBV6-6 and TRBJ1-5; 12 bases line up with TRBD1. Germline V gene lookup returns CDR1 MNHNY and CDR2 SVGAGI (reference sequence). The CDR3 sequence is 13 residues long. V lost 11 bases to trimming and J lost 7 bases; unmatched junction nucleotides: 6. The CDR3 coding sequence is TGTGCCGGTGGGACAGGGGGCGGGCAGCCCCAGCATTTT. Protein sequence: CAGGTGGGQPQHF.

V gene TRBV27 combines with J gene TRBJ2-1; 7 bases agree with TRBD1. The V segment lost 7 bases and the J segment 4 bases; nucleotides outside the gene matches: 4. CDR3 length: 13 residues. From germline, CDR1 is MNHEY and CDR2 SMNVEV (reference sequence). As DNA, the CDR3 is TGTGCCAGCAAACAGGGGTCGTACAATGAGCAGTTCTTC. Protein product: CASKQGSYNEQFF.

The V and J genes are TRBV6-6 and TRBJ1-2; D is unresolved. The germline CDR1 and CDR2 sequences are MNHNY and SVGAGI (reference sequence). There are 13 residues in the CDR3. V shed 6 bases and J shed 1 base, with 9 bases lying between them. For the CDR3, the DNA is TGTGCCAGCAGGCCACAGATTAACTATGGCTACACCTTC. It yields the protein CASRPQINYGYTF.

This clone turned up a few times. The chain uses TRBV28 and TRBJ2-7; possibly TRBD1 for D (6 bases). Between the trimmed V and J ends, which lost 5 bases and 6 bases, there was a span of 14 bases. Germline V CDR1 and CDR2: MDHEN, SYDVKM. This CDR3 is built from 13 residues. CDR3 sequence reads: CASSAAGALEQYF. In DNA form, the CDR3 reads TGTGCCAGCAGTGCGGCAGGGGCACTCGAGCAGTACTTC.

This clone came up a few times. V usage is TRBV11-2 and J usage is TRBJ2-3; 9 nucleotides line up with TRBD2. The CDR3 length is 15 residues. V was pared by 5 bases and J by 2 bases, with 5 bases of the junction left unmatched. CDR1 and CDR2 from the germline V gene are SGHAT and FQNNGV. In nucleotides, the CDR3 is TGTGCCAGCAGCGTAGCGGGAGTTGTCACAGATACGCAGTATTTT. Encoded protein: CASSVAGVVTDTQYF. Complete variable domain (other parts from reference TRBV11-2 and TRBJ2-3): EAGVAQSPRYKIIEKRQSVAFWCNPISGHATLYWYQQILGQGPKLLIQFQNNGVVDDSQLPKDRFSAERLKGVDSTLKIQPAKLEDSAVYLCASSVAGVVTDTQYFGPGTRLTVL.

V and J are TRBV4-1 and TRBJ2-1; D is possibly TRBD1 (6 bases). The V gene lost 4 bases and the J gene lost 12 bases, with 25 bases spanning the gap. The CDR3 consists of 16 residues. Per the germline V gene, CDR1 is MGHRA and CDR2 is YSYEKL. CDR3 protein: CASSPRTIISGDWQFF. The DNA for the CDR3 is TGCGCCAGCAGCCCAAGGACCATAATATCAGGGGATTGGCAGTTCTTC.

V is TRBV4-3 and J is TRBJ2-2; 9 bases are a match to TRBD2. This CDR3 spans 16 amino acids. Looked up from germline, CDR1 is LGHNA and CDR2 is YSLEER. V trimming: 1 base; J trimming: 5 bases; junction bases outside the gene matches: 5. CDR3 sequence: CASSQVSGSETGELFF. CDR3 coding DNA: TGCGCCAGCAGCCAAGTTAGCGGGAGTGAAACCGGGGAGCTGTTTTTT.

The chain combines TRBV6-6 with TRBJ2-4; a possible D gene is TRBD2 (6 bases). V lost 8 bases to trimming and J lost 0 bases, with 11 bases between them. From germline, CDR1 is MNHNY and CDR2 SVGAGI (reference sequence). The CDR3 length is 14 residues. CDR3 sequence: CASGGTAAKNIQYF. Here the CDR3 DNA reads TGTGCCAGCGGGGGGACGGCAGCCAAAAACATTCAGTACTTC.

In its sample, this clone was seen a few times. V gene TRBV15 combines with J gene TRBJ1-5; TRBD1 might be the D (5 bases). Germline V gene sequence: CDR1 LNHNV, CDR2 YYDKDF (reference sequence). The CDR3 is 14 residues long. Trimming cost V 9 bases and J 1 base, with 13 bases left between them. The CDR3 here is CATRLGGSNQPQHF. The CDR3 region has the DNA TGTGCCACTCGCCTGGGGGGAAGCAATCAGCCCCAGCATTTT.

In its sample, this clone was seen once. V gene TRBV5-8 combines with J gene TRBJ1-1; D is uncertain. Germline CDR1 and CDR2: SGHTS and YDEGEE. V shed 0 bases and J shed 0 bases, with 12 bases lying between them. This CDR3 is 16 amino acids long. The CDR3 nucleotides read TGTGCCAGCAGCTTGGCCCGGAACAGAATGAACACTGAAGCTTTCTTT. This gives the protein CASSLARNRMNTEAFF.

The V call is TRBV5-1, the J call TRBJ2-7; the match to TRBD2 covers 7 bases. V lost 6 bases to trimming and J lost 0 bases; unmatched junction nucleotides: 9. Germline CDR1 SGHRS, CDR2 YFSETQ. The CDR3 extends over 15 amino acids. Here the CDR3 DNA reads TGCGCCAGCACCTGGGGGGGAGGGTACTCCTACGAGCAGTACTTC. Its translation: CASTWGGGYSYEQYF.

The V call is TRBV6-5, the J call TRBJ1-2, with 10 bases aligning to TRBD1. Germline trimming cut 6 bases from V and 8 bases from J; bases unmatched to any gene: 9. The CDR3 has 14 amino acids. In germline, CDR1 is MNHEY, CDR2 SVGAGI. CDR3 sequence: CASRETGGGGGYTF. The CDR3 nucleotides read TGTGCCAGCAGGGAGACAGGGGGCGGAGGAGGCTACACCTTC.

CDR3 loop: CASSLGTGVRGTDTQYF. The CDR3 DNA follows: TGTGCCAGCAGCCTCGGGACAGGGGTGCGGGGCACAGATACGCAGTATTTT. J is TRBJ2-3 and V is TRBV5-6; 10 nucleotides agree with TRBD1. V was pared by 4 bases and J by 1 base, with 9 bases of the junction left unmatched. The germline V gene encodes CDR1 SGHDT and CDR2 YYEEEE. This CDR3 has 17 amino acids.

This chain links TRBV7-6 with TRBJ1-3; D gene unclear. The CDR3 consists of 14 residues. Trimming stripped 0 bases from V and 0 bases from J, with 3 bases between. The germline gives CDR1 SGHVS, CDR2 FNYEAQ. The DNA of the CDR3 is TGTGCCAGCAGCTTAGCCTCCTCTGGAAACACCATATATTTT. Translation gives CASSLASSGNTIYF.

The J gene is TRBJ2-3, the V gene TRBV23-1; possible D gene TRBD2, 6 bases. TRBV23-1 qualifies as an ORF whose function is uncertain. This CDR3 has 15 residues. Trimming took off 3 bases at V and 3 bases at J, with 13 bases between the two ends. CDR3 bases: TGCGCCAGCAGTCATCGGCACGGGAGTACAGATACGCAGTATTTT. Protein product: CASSHRHGSTDTQYF.

The count of this clone is one. The rearrangement links TRBV11-2 to TRBJ2-2; D may be TRBD1 (5 bases). V was clipped by 5 bases and J by 0 bases, with 10 bases between them. This CDR3 region has 15 residues. Germline CDR1 reads SGHAT; CDR2 reads FQNNGV. CDR3 sequence reads: CASSADNTNTGELFF. DNA of the CDR3: TGTGCCAGCAGCGCGGACAACACGAACACCGGGGAGCTGTTTTTT.

The chain joins TRBV7-2 to TRBJ2-7; D remains ambiguous. The CDR3 totals 14 residues. Looked up from germline, CDR1 is SGHTA and CDR2 is FQGNSA. V was shortened by 1 base and J by 4 bases, with 11 bases between the two germline ends. The CDR3, as DNA: TGTGCCAGCAGCTTAGTCGGTTCTAAGTACGAGCAGTACTTC. Translating it yields CASSLVGSKYEQYF.

The chain couples TRBV2 to TRBJ2-5; no clear D gene. Germline assignment: CDR1 SNHLY and CDR2 FYNNEI. The CDR3 loop spans 14 amino acids. Trimming removed 4 bases from V and 4 bases from J, with 13 bases in between. The CDR3 loop reads CASSGRGGGETQYF. Here the CDR3 DNA reads TGTGCCAGCAGTGGTAGAGGCGGCGGAGAGACCCAGTACTTC.

DNA of the CDR3: TGTGCCAGCAGCGTAGACGCCGCGGGGGCGTTAAATGAAAAACTGTTTTTT. Its protein product is CASSVDAAGALNEKLFF. The chain recombines TRBV9 with TRBJ1-4; tentative D call: TRBD1 (6 bases). The CDR3 totals 17 residues. V shed 0 bases and J shed 5 bases, with 17 bases lying between them. Germline values: CDR1 SGDLS, CDR2 YYNGEE.

This clone was seen just once. The rearrangement joins TRBV5-8 to TRBJ2-7; 9 bases map to TRBD1. V shed 4 bases and J 3 bases; nucleotides not matched to a gene: 8. Germline V gene data show CDR1 as SGHTS and CDR2 as YDEGEE. This CDR3 has 15 amino acids. The CDR3 coding sequence is TGTGCCAGCAGCCGACAGGGGGTTTTTTACTACGAGCAGTACTTC. Its translation: CASSRQGVFYYEQYF.

By share of the sample, this clone is medium-sized. The V gene is TRBV28, the J gene TRBJ2-1, with a possible D match to TRBD2 (5 bases). The CDR3 extends over 13 amino acids. Germline V gives CDR1 MDHEN, CDR2 SYDVKM. V lost 7 bases to trimming and J lost 6 bases, with 13 bases between them. The CDR3 region is CASNDETINEQFF. DNA for the CDR3: TGTGCCAGCAACGACGAGACTATCAATGAGCAGTTCTTC.

CDR3 DNA sequence: TGTGCCAGCTCACCACGGGAGTTTAACTATGGCTACACCTTC. This codes for CASSPREFNYGYTF. V gene TRBV18 combines with J gene TRBJ1-2; D ambiguous. V was trimmed by 1 base and J by 1 base, leaving 7 bases between them. Germline loops: CDR1 KGHSH, CDR2 LQKENI. This CDR3 comprises 14 residues.

V gene TRBV6-5 combines with J gene TRBJ1-1; TRBD1 aligns across 10 bases. The V gene's germline CDR1 is MNHEY and CDR2 SVGAGI. This CDR3 comprises 14 residues. Trimming removed 5 bases from V and 4 bases from J; junction bases left unmatched: 4. The CDR3 nucleotides are TGTGCCAGCAGTCGGGGACAGGGGACCACTGAAGCTTTCTTT. It codes for CASSRGQGTTEAFF.

A note on this clone: This likely comes from a read error, as the CDR3 has no conserved phenylalanine or tryptophan at its end. The chain is built from TRBV7-8 and TRBJ1-5, with TRBD1 matching 11 bases. V gave up 0 bases and J gave up 5 bases; unmatched junction bases: 12. Germline V lookup: CDR1 SGHVS, CDR2 FQNEAQ. The length of the CDR3 is 19 residues. The CDR3 spells CASSLAGGQGGLNHQPQHL. In nucleotides, the CDR3 is TGTGCCAGCAGCTTAGCTGGGGGACAGGGGGGTTTAAACCATCAGCCCCAGCATCTT.